What follows are 10 T cell receptor beta chains derived from one specimen sequenced in a study of T-cell reconstitution after alpha-beta-depleted transplantation in children. Preparing the TCRbeta library involved the use of unique molecular identifiers. TCRdb independently ran MiXCR on the PCR reads; one entry per CDR3 protein. Here the sample spans 95,000 to 120,000 distinct CDR3 sequences, 5% to 8% being singletons. Sequenced material: PBMCs, mostly from graft donor cells, taken 360 days after TCRalphabeta/CD19-depleted stem cell transplant. Every receptor here comes from a male patient aged 2 to 10 who had a stem cell transplant for acute lymphoblastic leukemia, so the T cells may come from the graft donor.

This clonotype has at least ten counts. The chain recombines TRBV7-2 with TRBJ2-7, with 7 bases identical to TRBD2. CDR3 length: 14 amino acids. Germline CDR1 is SGHTA and CDR2 is FQGNSA. Trimming cost V 4 bases and J 2 bases; bases outside gene matches: 5. The CDR3 DNA reads as TGTGCCAGCAGCTCCTCCGGGACTACCTACGAGCAGTACTTC. Protein sequence: CASSSSGTTYEQYF.

This sequence joins TRBV28 and TRBJ1-1; TRBD1 aligns across 9 bases. Trimming cost V 7 bases and J 1 base; bases outside gene matches: 4. Germline CDR1 is MDHEN and CDR2 is SYDVKM. The CDR3 extends over 14 amino acids. For the CDR3, the DNA is TGTGCCAGCATTGGGACAGGGACGAACACTGAAGCTTTCTTT. Protein: CASIGTGTNTEAFF.

This clonotype has just a few counts. The chain couples TRBV7-2 to TRBJ1-2; weak D call: TRBD1 (5 bases). The V gene lost 5 bases and the J gene lost 2 bases, with 15 bases spanning the gap. CDR3 length: 15 amino acids. CDR1 is SGHTA, CDR2 FQGNSA, per germline. CDR3 nucleotide sequence: TGTGCCAGCAGCAAGGGGAGGGGCCTCAACTATGGCTACACCTTC. Its translation is CASSKGRGLNYGYTF.

This clonotype was counted at least ten times. The chain has TRBV20-1 and TRBJ2-1; TRBD1 or TRBD2 may be the D gene (5 bases each). Germline assignment: CDR1 DFQATT and CDR2 SNEGSKA (reference sequence). V lost 0 bases and J lost 2, with 11 bases in between. The CDR3 length is 15 residues. The CDR3 loop reads CSARDHGAPYNEQFF. The CDR3 nucleotides read TGCAGTGCTAGAGACCACGGGGCCCCCTACAATGAGCAGTTCTTC.

This clonotype was picked up many times. CDR3 coding DNA: TGTGCCAGCAGGCCTCAGACTAGCGGGAGCTCCTACGAGCAGTACTTC. Protein product: CASRPQTSGSSYEQYF. The chain recombines TRBV27 with TRBJ2-7; 12 positions match TRBD2. The CDR3 extends over 16 amino acids. The J segment lost 0 bases and the V segment lost 6 bases, leaving 6 bases of the junction unmatched. Germline lookup yields CDR1 MNHEY and CDR2 SMNVEV (reference sequence).

This clonotype was found many times. V is TRBV7-2 and J is TRBJ2-3; 8 positions agree with TRBD2. The CDR3 spans 15 residues. CDR1 is SGHTA and CDR2 is FQGNSA in the germline V gene. Unmatched junction bases numbered 4, after V lost 3 bases and J lost 2 bases. The CDR3 is CASSLGLGVTDTQYF. The CDR3 nucleotides are TGTGCCAGCAGCTTGGGACTAGGGGTCACAGATACGCAGTATTTT. The whole variable domain, remainder taken from reference TRBV7-2 and TRBJ2-3, is GAGVSQSPSNKVTEKGKDVELRCDPISGHTALYWYRQSLGQGLEFLIYFQGNSAPDKSGLPSDRFSAERTGGSVSTLTIQRTQQEDSAVYLCASSLGLGVTDTQYFGPGTRLTVL.

This clonotype was observed a handful of times. The chain links TRBV7-9 to TRBJ1-1, with unresolved D. Germline V gene sequence: CDR1 SEHNR, CDR2 FQNEAQ (reference sequence). V was clipped by 6 bases and J by 0 bases, with 14 bases between them. The CDR3 is 15 residues long. This CDR3 reads CASSRYDTMNTEAFF. The CDR3 nucleotides read TGTGCCAGCAGTCGCTATGACACGATGAACACTGAAGCTTTCTTT.

The sample holds a few counts of this clonotype. The chain couples TRBV28 to TRBJ2-2; D gene ambiguous. Trimming stripped 5 bases from V and 1 base from J, with 11 bases between. The germline V gene has CDR1 MDHEN and CDR2 SYDVKM. CDR3 size: 15 residues. The DNA for the CDR3 is TGTGCCAGCAGTAGGCTCATCAAGAACACCGGGGAGCTGTTTTTT. This encodes CASSRLIKNTGELFF.

This clonotype has just a few counts. The V and J genes are TRBV4-3 and TRBJ1-1; D is unclear. Per germline, CDR1 LGHNA and CDR2 YSLEER. V lost 0 bases to trimming and J lost 4 bases, with 9 bases between them. The CDR3 loop spans 14 amino acids. The CDR3 DNA sequence: TGCGCCAGCAGCCAAGAAAATTGGGGCACTGAAGCTTTCTTT. It is translated as CASSQENWGTEAFF.

This clonotype turned up a few times. CDR3 in amino acids: CAWTGGNSGANVLTF. The CDR3 DNA follows: TGTGCCTGGACCGGGGGGAACTCTGGGGCCAACGTCCTGACTTTC. The V and J genes are TRBV30 and TRBJ2-6; TRBD2 matches 7 bases. Germline V gene sequence: CDR1 GTSNPN, CDR2 SVGIG (reference sequence). CDR3 length equals 15 residues. Losses at the gene ends were 4 bases for V and 0 bases for J; bases not matched to a gene: 3. The full variable domain, in which reference TRBV30 and TRBJ2-6 provide the parts outside the CDR3, is SQTIHQWPATLVQPVGSPLSLECTVEGTSNPNLYWYRQAAGRGLQLLFYSVGIGQISSEVPQNLSASRPQDRQFILSSKKLLLSDSGFYLCAWTGGNSGANVLTFGAGSRLTVL.